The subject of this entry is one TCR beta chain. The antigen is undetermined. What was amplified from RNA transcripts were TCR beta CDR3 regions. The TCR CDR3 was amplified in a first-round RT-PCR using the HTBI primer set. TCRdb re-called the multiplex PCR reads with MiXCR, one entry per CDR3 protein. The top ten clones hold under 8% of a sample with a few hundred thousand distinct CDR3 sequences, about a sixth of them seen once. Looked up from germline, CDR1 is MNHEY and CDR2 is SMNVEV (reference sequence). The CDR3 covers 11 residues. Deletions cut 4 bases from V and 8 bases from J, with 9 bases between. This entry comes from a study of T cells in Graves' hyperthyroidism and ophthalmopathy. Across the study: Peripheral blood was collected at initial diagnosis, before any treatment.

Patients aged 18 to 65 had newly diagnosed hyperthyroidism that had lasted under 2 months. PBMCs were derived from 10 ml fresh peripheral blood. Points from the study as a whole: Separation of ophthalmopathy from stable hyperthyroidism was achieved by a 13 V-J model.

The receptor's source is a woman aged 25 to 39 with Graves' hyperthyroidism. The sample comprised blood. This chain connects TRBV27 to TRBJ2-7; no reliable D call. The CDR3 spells CASSWGEKQYF. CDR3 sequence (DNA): TGTGCCAGCAGTTGGGGTGAGAAGCAGTACTTC.